The 13 T cell receptor beta chains in this list originate from one sample, sequenced in a study of cytomegalovirus exposure and HLA in healthy donors. Repertoires were generated with immunoSEQ multiplex PCR, while TCRdb's copy carries only in-frame clones and drops some. Of 150,000 to 200,000 clones listed, around four fifths are singletons. Source material: PBMCs. The source is a man aged 30-40 years in good health and CMV-seropositive.

The J gene is TRBJ2-1, the V gene TRBV7-2; D not certain. The CDR3 extends over 12 amino acids. With 1 base removed from V and 15 bases from J, the gap between germline ends came to 13 bases. Germline V gene lookup returns CDR1 SGHTA and CDR2 FQGNSA. The CDR3 region is CASSLVGLSLFF. CDR3 nucleotide sequence: TGTGCCAGCAGCTTAGTGGGCCTCTCGCTGTTCTTC.

V is TRBV19 and J is TRBJ1-6, with 8 bases matching TRBD1. The CDR3 extends over 16 amino acids. Germline-derived CDR1 and CDR2 are LNHDA and SQIVND (reference sequence). The ends lost 4 bases at V and 8 bases at J; junction bases unmatched: 10. CDR3 sequence reads: CASSTAGTGFDSPLHF. The CDR3, as DNA: TGTGCCAGTAGTACCGCCGGGACAGGTTTCGATTCACCCCTCCACTTT.

The CDR3 region is CASSVIEGEGQETQYF. The CDR3 bases are TGTGCCAGCAGCGTAATTGAGGGTGAAGGCCAAGAGACCCAGTACTTC. This rearrangement joins TRBV9 to TRBJ2-5, with D possibly matching TRBD2 (5 bases). CDR1 and CDR2 from the germline V gene are SGDLS and YYNGEE. The CDR3 extends over 16 amino acids. V lost 1 base to trimming and J lost 1 base, with 14 bases between them.

The rearrangement uses TRBV9 and TRBJ1-2, with D tentatively TRBD1 (5 bases). Trimming removed 0 bases at V and 8 bases at J, with 20 bases between. CDR3 length equals 16 residues. The germline V gene encodes CDR1 SGDLS and CDR2 YYNGEE. CDR3 bases: TGTGCCAGCAGCGTAGCCGGCGGGGCCCCAGTGGGGGGCTACACCTTC. As protein: CASSVAGGAPVGGYTF.

This chain connects TRBV27 to TRBJ2-5; D not certain. Per the germline V gene, CDR1 is MNHEY and CDR2 is SMNVEV (reference sequence). CDR3 length: 14 residues. V dropped 4 bases and J dropped 1 base, with 10 bases sitting between them. CDR3: CASSSPRFQETQYF. The CDR3 nucleotides read TGTGCCAGCAGTTCCCCGCGTTTCCAAGAGACCCAGTACTTC.

The rearrangement uses TRBV14 and TRBJ2-5; perhaps TRBD2 as D (7 bases). The germline V and J ends were trimmed by 6 bases and 5 bases, with 16 bases remaining between them. The germline V gene has CDR1 SGHDN and CDR2 FVKESK. This CDR3 is built from 14 residues. The CDR3: CASRSGGAGETQYF. The CDR3, as DNA: TGTGCCAGCAGGTCTGGGGGGGCCGGTGAGACCCAGTACTTC.

The CDR3 loop is CASSTGVEQETQYF. DNA of the CDR3: TGTGCCAGCAGCACCGGGGTAGAGCAAGAGACCCAGTACTTC. This chain connects TRBV9 to TRBJ2-5, with D tentatively TRBD2 (5 bases). Germline lookup yields CDR1 SGDLS and CDR2 YYNGEE. CDR3 length equals 14 residues. V was shortened by 4 bases and J by 2 bases, with 12 bases between the two germline ends.

J is TRBJ1-1 and V is TRBV6-5; 7 nucleotides agree with TRBD1. The CDR3 contains 13 residues. CDR1 and CDR2 from the germline V gene are MNHEY and SVGAGI. J was trimmed by 5 bases and V by 7 bases; bases with no gene match: 7. CDR3 coding DNA: TGTGCCAGCAACGCCGGGACAGCAACTGAAGCTTTCTTT. Translation: CASNAGTATEAFF.

The rearrangement joins TRBV18 to TRBJ2-7; tentatively, D is TRBD2 (6 bases). CDR1 is KGHSH, CDR2 LQKENI, per germline. The CDR3 totals 16 residues. The V and J ends lost 0 bases and 2 bases respectively, with 14 bases between them. CDR3 protein: CASSPPFGGKTYEQYF. The CDR3 DNA follows: TGTGCCAGCTCACCACCGTTTGGGGGGAAGACCTACGAGCAGTACTTC.

The gene calls are TRBV29-1 and TRBJ1-2; TRBD1 might be the D (5 bases). Germline values: CDR1 SQVTM, CDR2 ANQGSEA. Trimming cost V 6 bases and J 6 bases, with 11 bases left between them. This CDR3 is built from 11 residues. As DNA, the CDR3 is TGCAGCGTGGGCCTACAGGATGGCTACACCTTC. Translation gives CSVGLQDGYTF.

The chain combines TRBV6-5 with TRBJ1-1; 7 bases fit TRBD1. J gave up 1 base and V 2 bases, and 7 bases lay outside the gene matches. The CDR3 covers 16 residues. From germline, CDR1 is MNHEY and CDR2 SVGAGI. The DNA of the CDR3 is TGTGCCAGCAGTTACCCGAGGGACAGCCCGAACACTGAAGCTTTCTTT. Its protein product is CASSYPRDSPNTEAFF.

This rearrangement joins TRBV7-6 to TRBJ1-4; 7 bases line up with TRBD1. The J segment lost 2 bases and the V segment lost 1 base, leaving 7 bases of the junction unmatched. CDR3 length: 17 residues. Germline assignment: CDR1 SGHVS and CDR2 FNYEAQ. Here the CDR3 reads CASSLDPPTGTNEKLFF. CDR3 bases: TGTGCCAGCAGCTTAGATCCACCGACAGGGACTAATGAAAAACTGTTTTTT.

This clone showed up just a few times. This rearrangement joins TRBV27 to TRBJ1-6; 9 bases align to TRBD1. Germline V gives CDR1 MNHEY, CDR2 SMNVEV (reference sequence). The CDR3 is 16 amino acids. With 3 bases clipped from V and 10 bases from J, the junction kept 10 bases outside the gene matches. DNA for the CDR3: TGTGCCAGCAGTTTGTTGGGGGGACAGGGATGGTCACCCCTCCACTTT. It translates to CASSLLGGQGWSPLHF.